Reported below is one TCR beta chain. In this sample, this clone turned up once. Its antigen is unknown. No base-level quality is on record; no much larger clone is a single base apart. TCRbeta CDR3 regions were amplified from genomic DNA using the immunoSEQ Assay, a bias-controlled multiplex PCR. The original methods were these. Nucleated cell counts per sample were estimated from amplification of reference gene primers within the assay. Sequence reads were collapsed and filtered to measure the absolute abundance of every unique TCRbeta CDR3 rearrangement. Productive Simpson clonality was computed per sample as the square root of Simpson's diversity index over productive rearrangements. TCRdb limited this immuneACCESS table to in-frame rearrangements with V and J called. A share of clones is missing; checked studies link under half to unresolved V genes, and the rest is unexplained. V and J calls and clone size come straight from that table; D and trimming were deduced from the DNA. This sample comprises tens of thousands of clones, more than 65% of them detected only once. Together, the top ten hold 6.3% of the sample.

V is cut back by 6 bases and J by 2 bases, with 3 bases in the junction unmatched. Sequences MNHEY (CDR1) and SVGEGT (CDR2) are obtained from the germline V gene. The CDR3 measures 13 amino acids from cysteine to phenylalanine. Of the read, only the CDR3 DNA is kept; its 39 bases are in frame from base 1. In Seattle, one collaborating source enrolled patients while the infection was active and tracked those patients longitudinally over the course of disease. The collaborating institutions used their own protocols to collect whole blood in K2EDTA tubes. For TCRbeta analysis, collaborator samples were shipped as frozen whole blood, as isolated PBMCs, or as DNA extracted from either sample type. This entry belongs to a study of blood T cell repertoires in COVID-19 (dated by TCRdb to the early 2020s). In the study overall: The collaborator samples originated in the United States, Italy and Spain and spanned the acute and convalescent phases of COVID-19. The repertoires were made available in a free public database intended to serve as a resource for research on the immune response to SARS-CoV-2. Subjects who had been exposed to COVID-19, were actively infected with it, or had recovered from it provided the deeply sampled blood TCRbeta repertoires that made up the dataset. A de-identified subject ID, COVID-19 status, age in years and sex were almost always included in the sample metadata. Where available, HLA class I and class II types were taken from metadata supplied by the sample provider and were not determined by assay-based typing. The material from the prospective study consisted of cDNA or gDNA derived from T cells, B-cell-depleted T cells, or PBMCs. The samples were drawn from the first 160 participants of the ongoing ImmuneRACE study and from 1,254 subjects provided by 6 global collaborators.

The full study reports these points: Clinical and demographic metadata were provided uncurated, with the amount varying by source and participant.

The receptor's source is a man aged 65-85 years with COVID-19, enrolled during active disease. The sample comprised peripheral blood. Recombination joined TRBV6-2 or TRBV6-3 with TRBJ1-2; TRBD1 fits 7 bases in the junction. The CDR3 region: CASSRQGNYGYTF. The nucleotide sequence is TGTGCCAGCAGCCGACAGGGCAACTATGGCTACACCTTC.